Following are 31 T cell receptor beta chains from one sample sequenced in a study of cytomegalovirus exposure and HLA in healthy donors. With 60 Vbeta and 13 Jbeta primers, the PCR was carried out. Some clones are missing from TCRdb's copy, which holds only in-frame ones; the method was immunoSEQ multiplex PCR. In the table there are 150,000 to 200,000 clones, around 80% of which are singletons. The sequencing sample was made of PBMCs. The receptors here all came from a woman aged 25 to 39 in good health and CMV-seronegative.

Here the CDR3 reads CASSSPDRGGEQFF. The CDR3 DNA reads as TGTGCCAGTAGTTCTCCGGACAGGGGCGGTGAGCAGTTCTTC. The V call is TRBV19, the J call TRBJ2-1; the match to TRBD1 covers 9 bases. The CDR3 spans 14 residues. The trim removed 5 bases at V and 9 bases at J, leaving 8 bases unmatched. Germline-derived CDR1 and CDR2 are LNHDA and SQIVND (reference sequence).

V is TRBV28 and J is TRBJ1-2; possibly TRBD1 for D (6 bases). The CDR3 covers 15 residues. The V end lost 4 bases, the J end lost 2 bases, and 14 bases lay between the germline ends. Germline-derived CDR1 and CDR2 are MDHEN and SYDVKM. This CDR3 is CASSSTGHKNYGYTF. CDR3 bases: TGTGCCAGCAGTTCGACAGGCCACAAGAACTATGGCTACACCTTC.

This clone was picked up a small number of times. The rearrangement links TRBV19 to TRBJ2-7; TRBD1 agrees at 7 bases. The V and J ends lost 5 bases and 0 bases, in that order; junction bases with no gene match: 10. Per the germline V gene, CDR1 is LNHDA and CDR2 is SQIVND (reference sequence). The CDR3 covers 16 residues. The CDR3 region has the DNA TGTGCCAGTAGTCCCCGTAAAGGGGGCGCCTCCTACGAGCAGTACTTC. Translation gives CASSPRKGGASYEQYF.

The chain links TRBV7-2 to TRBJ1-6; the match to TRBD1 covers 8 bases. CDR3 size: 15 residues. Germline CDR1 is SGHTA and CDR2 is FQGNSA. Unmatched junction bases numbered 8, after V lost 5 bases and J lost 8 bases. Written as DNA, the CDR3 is TGTGCCAGCAGCCCGGACAGGGTCCGGCATTCACCCCTCCACTTT. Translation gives CASSPDRVRHSPLHF.

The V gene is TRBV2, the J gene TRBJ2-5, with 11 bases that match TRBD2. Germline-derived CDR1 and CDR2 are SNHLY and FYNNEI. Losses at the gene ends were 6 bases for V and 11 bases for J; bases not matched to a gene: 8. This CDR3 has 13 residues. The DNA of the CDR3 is TGTGCCAGCAGGGAGAATAGCGGGGGGGTTCAGTACTTC. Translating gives CASRENSGGVQYF.

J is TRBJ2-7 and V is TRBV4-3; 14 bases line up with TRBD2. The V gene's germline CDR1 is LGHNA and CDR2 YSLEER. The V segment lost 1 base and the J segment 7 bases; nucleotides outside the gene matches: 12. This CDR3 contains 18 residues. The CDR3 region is CASSQGVGTSGSWGEQYF. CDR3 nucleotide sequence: TGCGCCAGCAGCCAAGGAGTCGGGACTAGCGGGAGCTGGGGGGAGCAGTACTTC.

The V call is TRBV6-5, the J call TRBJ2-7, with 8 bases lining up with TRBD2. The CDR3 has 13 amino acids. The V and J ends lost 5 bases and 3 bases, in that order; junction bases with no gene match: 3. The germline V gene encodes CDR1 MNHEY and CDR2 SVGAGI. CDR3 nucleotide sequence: TGTGCCAGCAGTACGGGGGGGATCTACGAGCAGTACTTC. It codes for CASSTGGIYEQYF.

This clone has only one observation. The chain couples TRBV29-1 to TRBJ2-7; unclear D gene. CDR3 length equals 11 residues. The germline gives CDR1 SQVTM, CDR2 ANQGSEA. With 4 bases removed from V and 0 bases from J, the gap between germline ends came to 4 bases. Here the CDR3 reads CSVVLSYEQYF. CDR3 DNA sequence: TGCAGCGTTGTACTCTCCTACGAGCAGTACTTC.

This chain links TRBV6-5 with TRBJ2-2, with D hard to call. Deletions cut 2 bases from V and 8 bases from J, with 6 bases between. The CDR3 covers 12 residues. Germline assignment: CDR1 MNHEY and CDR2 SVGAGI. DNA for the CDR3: TGTGCCAGCAGTTACCCCGCGGGGGAGCTGTTTTTT. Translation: CASSYPAGELFF.

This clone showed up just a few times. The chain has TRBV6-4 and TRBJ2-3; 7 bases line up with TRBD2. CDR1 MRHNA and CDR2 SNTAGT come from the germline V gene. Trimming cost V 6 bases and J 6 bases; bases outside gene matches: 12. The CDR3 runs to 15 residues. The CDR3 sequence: CASSPVPGGTDTQYF. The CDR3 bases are TGTGCCAGCAGCCCAGTCCCCGGGGGGACGGATACGCAGTATTTT.

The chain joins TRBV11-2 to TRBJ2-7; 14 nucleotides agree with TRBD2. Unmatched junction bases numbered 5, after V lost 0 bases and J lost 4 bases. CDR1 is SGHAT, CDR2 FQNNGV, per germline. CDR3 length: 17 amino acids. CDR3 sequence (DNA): TGTGCCAGCAGCTTAGAGAGCGGACTAGCGGGAGGTTACGAGCAGTACTTC. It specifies CASSLESGLAGGYEQYF.

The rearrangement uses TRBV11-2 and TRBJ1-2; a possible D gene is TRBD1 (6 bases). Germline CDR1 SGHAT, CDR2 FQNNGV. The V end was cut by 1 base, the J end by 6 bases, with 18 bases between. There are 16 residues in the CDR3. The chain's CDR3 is CASSLADRPGLDGYTF. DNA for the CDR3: TGTGCCAGCAGCTTAGCAGACAGGCCGGGGCTAGATGGCTACACCTTC. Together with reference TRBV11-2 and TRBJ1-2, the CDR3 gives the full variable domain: EAGVAQSPRYKIIEKRQSVAFWCNPISGHATLYWYQQILGQGPKLLIQFQNNGVVDDSQLPKDRFSAERLKGVDSTLKIQPAKLEDSAVYLCASSLADRPGLDGYTFGSGTRLTVV.

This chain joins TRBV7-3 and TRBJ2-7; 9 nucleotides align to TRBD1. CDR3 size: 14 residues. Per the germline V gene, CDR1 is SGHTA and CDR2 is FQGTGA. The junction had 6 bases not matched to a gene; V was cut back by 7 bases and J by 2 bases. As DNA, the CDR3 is TGTGCCAGCAAATTCAGACAGGGGGCCTACGAGCAGTACTTC. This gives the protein CASKFRQGAYEQYF. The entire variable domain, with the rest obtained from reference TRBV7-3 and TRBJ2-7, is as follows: GAGVSQTPSNKVTEKGKYVELRCDPISGHTALYWYRQSLGQGPEFLIYFQGTGAADDSGLPNDRFFAVRPEGSVSTLKIQRTERGDSAVYLCASKFRQGAYEQYFGPGTRLTVT.

The CDR3 nucleotides read TGTGCCAGCAGCCGAGCCCCCAGGGCTACCGGGGAGCTGTTTTTT. Translation: CASSRAPRATGELFF. This chain links TRBV7-2 with TRBJ2-2; the D gene is possibly TRBD1 (5 bases). Per germline, CDR1 SGHTA and CDR2 FQGNSA. Trimming left V 5 bases short and J 5 bases short, with 15 bases between. The CDR3 covers 15 residues.

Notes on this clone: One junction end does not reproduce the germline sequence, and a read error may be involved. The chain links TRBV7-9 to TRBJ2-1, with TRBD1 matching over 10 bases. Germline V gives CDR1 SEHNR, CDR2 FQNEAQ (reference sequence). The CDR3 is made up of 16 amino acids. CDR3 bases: TGTTCCAGCAGCCACGGGACAGGGGTTTTCTACAATGAGCAGTTCTTC. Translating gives CSSSHGTGVFYNEQFF.

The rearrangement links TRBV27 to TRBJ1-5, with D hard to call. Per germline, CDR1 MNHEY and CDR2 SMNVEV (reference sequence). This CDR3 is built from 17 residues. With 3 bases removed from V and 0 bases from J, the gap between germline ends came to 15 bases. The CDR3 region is CASSFRGQSNSNQPQHF. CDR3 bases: TGTGCCAGCAGTTTTCGGGGTCAGAGTAATAGCAATCAGCCCCAGCATTTT.

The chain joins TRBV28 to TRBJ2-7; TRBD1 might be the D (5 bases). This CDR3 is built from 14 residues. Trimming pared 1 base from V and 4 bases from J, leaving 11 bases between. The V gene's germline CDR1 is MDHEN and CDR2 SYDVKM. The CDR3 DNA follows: TGTGCCAGCAGTTTATCAGGGTACTTGTACGAGCAGTACTTC. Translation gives CASSLSGYLYEQYF.

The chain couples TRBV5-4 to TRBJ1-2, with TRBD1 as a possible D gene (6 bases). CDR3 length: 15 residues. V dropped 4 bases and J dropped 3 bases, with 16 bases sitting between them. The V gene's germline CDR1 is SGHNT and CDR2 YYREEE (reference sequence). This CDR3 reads CASSTQADRYYGYTF. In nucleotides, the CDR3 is TGTGCCAGCAGCACCCAAGCGGACAGATACTATGGCTACACCTTC.

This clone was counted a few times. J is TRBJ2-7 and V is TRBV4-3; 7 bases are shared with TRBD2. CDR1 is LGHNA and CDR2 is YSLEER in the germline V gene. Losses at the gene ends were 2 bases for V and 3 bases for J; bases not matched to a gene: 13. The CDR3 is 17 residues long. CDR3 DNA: TGCGCCAGCAGCCAACATGGGGAAGGCAGCGGGATCTACGAGCAGTACTTC. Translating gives CASSQHGEGSGIYEQYF.

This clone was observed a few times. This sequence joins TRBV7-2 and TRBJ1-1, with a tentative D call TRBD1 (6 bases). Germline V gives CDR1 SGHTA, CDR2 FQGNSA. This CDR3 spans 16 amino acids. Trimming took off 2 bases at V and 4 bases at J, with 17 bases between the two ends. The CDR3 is CASSLSPGGGGTEAFF. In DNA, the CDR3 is TGTGCCAGCAGCTTATCCCCCGGGGGGGGCGGCACTGAAGCTTTCTTT.

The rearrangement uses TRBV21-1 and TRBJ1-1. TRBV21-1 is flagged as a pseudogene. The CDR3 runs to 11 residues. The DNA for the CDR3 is TGTGCCAGCAGCACGTTCACTGAAGCTTTCTTT. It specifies CASSTFTEAFF.

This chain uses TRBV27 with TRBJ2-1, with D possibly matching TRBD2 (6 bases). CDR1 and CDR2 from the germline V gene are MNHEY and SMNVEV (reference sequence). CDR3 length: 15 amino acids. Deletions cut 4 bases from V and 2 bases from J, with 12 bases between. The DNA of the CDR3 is TGTGCCAGCAGTTCCCCCGGGGGTCCCTACAATGAGCAGTTCTTC. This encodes CASSSPGGPYNEQFF.

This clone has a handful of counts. The CDR3 spells CASSRLGTGGEKLFF. CDR3 sequence (DNA): TGTGCCAGCAGCCGACTGGGGACAGGGGGGGAGAAACTGTTTTTT. The V and J genes are TRBV28 and TRBJ1-4, with TRBD1 matching over 11 bases. Trimming took 6 bases from V and 11 from J; bases not matched to a gene: 11. The germline V gene encodes CDR1 MDHEN and CDR2 SYDVKM. The CDR3 consists of 15 residues.

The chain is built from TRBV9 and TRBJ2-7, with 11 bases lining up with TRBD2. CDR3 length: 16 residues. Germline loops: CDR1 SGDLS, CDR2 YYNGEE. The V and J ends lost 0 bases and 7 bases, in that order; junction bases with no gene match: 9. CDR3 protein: CASSVVAGGPLEEQYF. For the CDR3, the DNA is TGTGCCAGCAGCGTAGTAGCGGGAGGGCCTTTAGAAGAGCAGTACTTC.

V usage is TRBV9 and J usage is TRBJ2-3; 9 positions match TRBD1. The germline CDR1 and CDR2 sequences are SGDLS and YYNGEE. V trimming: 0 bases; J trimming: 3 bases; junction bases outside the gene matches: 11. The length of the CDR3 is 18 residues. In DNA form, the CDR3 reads TGTGCCAGCAGCGTAGAACTTACCGGGACAGGGTTAACAGATACGCAGTATTTT. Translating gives CASSVELTGTGLTDTQYF.

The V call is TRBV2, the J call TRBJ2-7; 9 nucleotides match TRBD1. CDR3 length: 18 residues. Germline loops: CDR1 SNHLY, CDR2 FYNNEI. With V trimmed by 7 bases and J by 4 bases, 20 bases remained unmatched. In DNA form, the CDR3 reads TGTGCCAGCACCCAAAGGATGAGTCGACAGGGGGGGTTGTACGAGCAGTACTTC. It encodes CASTQRMSRQGGLYEQYF.

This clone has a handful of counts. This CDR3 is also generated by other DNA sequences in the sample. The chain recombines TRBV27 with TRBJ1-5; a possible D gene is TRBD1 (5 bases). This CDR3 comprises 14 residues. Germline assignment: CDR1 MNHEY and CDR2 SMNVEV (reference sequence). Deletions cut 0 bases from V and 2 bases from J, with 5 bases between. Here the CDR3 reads CASSLSRGNQPQHF. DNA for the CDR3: TGTGCCAGCAGTTTATCCAGGGGCAATCAGCCCCAGCATTTT.

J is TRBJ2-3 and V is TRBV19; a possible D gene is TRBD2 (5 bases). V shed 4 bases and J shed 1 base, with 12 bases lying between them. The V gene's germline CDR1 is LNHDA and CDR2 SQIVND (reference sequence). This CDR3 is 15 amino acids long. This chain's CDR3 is CASSKAAPRTDTQYF. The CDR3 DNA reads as TGTGCCAGTAGTAAAGCGGCCCCTCGCACAGATACGCAGTATTTT.

The CDR3 bases are TGTGCCAGCAGGCGTCCGGGACAGTCAAACTACGAGCAGTACTTC. This translates into CASRRPGQSNYEQYF. The rearrangement links TRBV11-2 to TRBJ2-7; the match to TRBD1 covers 7 bases. The J segment lost 3 bases and the V segment lost 6 bases, leaving 11 bases of the junction unmatched. This CDR3 has 15 amino acids. The germline CDR1 and CDR2 sequences are SGHAT and FQNNGV.

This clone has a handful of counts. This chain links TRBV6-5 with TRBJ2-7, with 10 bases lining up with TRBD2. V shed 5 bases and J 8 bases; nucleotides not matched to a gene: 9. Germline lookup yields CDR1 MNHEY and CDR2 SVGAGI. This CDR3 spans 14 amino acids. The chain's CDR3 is CASSMTSGSTKQYF. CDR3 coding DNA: TGTGCCAGCAGTATGACTAGCGGGTCTACCAAGCAGTACTTC.

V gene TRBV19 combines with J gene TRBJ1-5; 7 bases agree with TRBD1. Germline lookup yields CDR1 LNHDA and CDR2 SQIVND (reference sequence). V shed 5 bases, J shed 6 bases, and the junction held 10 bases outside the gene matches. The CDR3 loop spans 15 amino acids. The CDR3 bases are TGTGCCAGTAGTTCCGGGGGACAGTCCTTTCAGCCCCAGCATTTT. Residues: CASSSGGQSFQPQHF. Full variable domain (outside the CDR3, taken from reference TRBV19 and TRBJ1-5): DGGITQSPKYLFRKEGQNVTLSCEQNLNHDAMYWYRQDPGQGLRLIYYSQIVNDFQKGDIAEGYSVSREKKESFPLTVTSAQKNPTAFYLCASSSGGQSFQPQHFGDGTRLSIL.